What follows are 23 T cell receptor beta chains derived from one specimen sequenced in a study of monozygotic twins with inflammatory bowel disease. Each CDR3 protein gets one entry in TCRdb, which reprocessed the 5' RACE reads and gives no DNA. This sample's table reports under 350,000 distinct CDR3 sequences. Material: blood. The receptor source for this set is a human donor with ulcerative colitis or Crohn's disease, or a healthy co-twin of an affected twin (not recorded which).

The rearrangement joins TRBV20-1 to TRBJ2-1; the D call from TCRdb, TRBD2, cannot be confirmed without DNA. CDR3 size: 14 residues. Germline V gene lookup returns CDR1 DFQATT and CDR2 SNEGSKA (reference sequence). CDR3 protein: CSAPGLAVNNEQFF.

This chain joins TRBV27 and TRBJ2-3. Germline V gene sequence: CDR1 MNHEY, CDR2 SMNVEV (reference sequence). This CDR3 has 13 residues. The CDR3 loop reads CASSLTGAMEQYF.

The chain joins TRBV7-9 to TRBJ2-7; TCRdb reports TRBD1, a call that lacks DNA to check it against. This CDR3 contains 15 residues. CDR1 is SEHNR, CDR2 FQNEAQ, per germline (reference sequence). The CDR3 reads CASTPGVRLTYEQYF. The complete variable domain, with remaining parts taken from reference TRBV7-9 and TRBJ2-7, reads DTGVSQNPRHKITKRGQNVTFRCDPISEHNRLYWYRQTLGQGPEFLTYFQNEAQLEKSRLLSDRFSAERPKGSFSTLEIQRTEQGDSAMYLCASTPGVRLTYEQYFGPGTRLTVT.

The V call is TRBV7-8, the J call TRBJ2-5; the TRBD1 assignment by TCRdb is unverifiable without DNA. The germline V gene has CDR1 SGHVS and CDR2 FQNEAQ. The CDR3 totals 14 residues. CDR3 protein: CASRASTGSETQYF. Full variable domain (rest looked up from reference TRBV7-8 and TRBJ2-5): GAGVSQSPRYKVAKRGQDVALRCDPISGHVSLFWYQQALGQGPEFLTYFQNEAQLDKSGLPSDRFFAERPEGSVSTLKIQRTQQEDSAVYLCASRASTGSETQYFGPGTRLLVL.

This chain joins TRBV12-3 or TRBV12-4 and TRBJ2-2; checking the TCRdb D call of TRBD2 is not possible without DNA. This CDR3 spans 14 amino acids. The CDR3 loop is CASSFREATGELFF.

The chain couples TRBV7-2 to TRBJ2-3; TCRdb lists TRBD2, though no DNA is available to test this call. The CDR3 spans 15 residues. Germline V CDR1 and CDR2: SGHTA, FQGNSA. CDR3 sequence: CASSTPRAATDTQYF.

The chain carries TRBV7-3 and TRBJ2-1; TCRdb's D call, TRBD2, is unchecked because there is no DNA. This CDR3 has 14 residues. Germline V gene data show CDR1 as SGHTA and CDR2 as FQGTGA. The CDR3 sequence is CASSWGGGAGEQFF.

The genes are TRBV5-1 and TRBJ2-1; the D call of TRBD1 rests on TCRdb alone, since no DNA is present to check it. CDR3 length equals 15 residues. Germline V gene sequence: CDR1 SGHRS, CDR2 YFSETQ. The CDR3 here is CASSLQGSTLNEQFF.

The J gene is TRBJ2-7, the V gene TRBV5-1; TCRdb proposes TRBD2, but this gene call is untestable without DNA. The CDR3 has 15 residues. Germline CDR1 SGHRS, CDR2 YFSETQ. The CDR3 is CASSDTSGSLGEQYF.

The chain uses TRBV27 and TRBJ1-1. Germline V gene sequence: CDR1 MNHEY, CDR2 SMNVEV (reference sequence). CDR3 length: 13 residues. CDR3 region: CASSTVMNTEAFF.

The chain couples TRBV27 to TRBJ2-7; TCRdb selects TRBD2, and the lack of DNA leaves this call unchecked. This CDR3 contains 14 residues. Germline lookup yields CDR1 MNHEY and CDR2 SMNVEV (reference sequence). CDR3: CASSPGGGGNEQYF.

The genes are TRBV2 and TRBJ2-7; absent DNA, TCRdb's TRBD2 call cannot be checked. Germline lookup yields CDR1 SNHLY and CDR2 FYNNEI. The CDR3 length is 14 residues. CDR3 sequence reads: CASLSDLRAYEQYF.

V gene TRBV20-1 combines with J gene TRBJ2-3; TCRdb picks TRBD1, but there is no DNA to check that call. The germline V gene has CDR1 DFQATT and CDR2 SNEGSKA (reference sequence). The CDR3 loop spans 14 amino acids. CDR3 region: CRASLVGGTNTQYF.

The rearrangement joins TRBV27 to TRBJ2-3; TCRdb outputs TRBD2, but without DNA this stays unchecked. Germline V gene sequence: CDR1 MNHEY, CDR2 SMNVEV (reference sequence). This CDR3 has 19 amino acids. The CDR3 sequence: CASRPFASGRLFSTDTQYF.

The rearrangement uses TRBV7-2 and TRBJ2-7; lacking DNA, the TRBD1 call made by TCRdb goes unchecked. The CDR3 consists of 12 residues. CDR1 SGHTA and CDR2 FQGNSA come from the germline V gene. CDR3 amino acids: CASTPTIYEQYF.

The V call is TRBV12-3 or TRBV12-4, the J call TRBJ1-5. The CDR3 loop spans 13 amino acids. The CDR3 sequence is CASSLGLAKTQHF.

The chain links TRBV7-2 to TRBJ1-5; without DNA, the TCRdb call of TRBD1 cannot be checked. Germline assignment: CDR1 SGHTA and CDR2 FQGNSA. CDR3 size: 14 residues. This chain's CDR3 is CASSPTGGGQPQHF.

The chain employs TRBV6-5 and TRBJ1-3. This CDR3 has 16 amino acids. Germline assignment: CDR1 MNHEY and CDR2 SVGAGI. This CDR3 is CASSYSSSHSGNTIYF.

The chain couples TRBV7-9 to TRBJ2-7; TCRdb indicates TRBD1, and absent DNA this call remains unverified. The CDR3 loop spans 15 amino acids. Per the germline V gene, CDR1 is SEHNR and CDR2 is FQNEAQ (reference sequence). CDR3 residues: CASSSTTDRNYEQYF.

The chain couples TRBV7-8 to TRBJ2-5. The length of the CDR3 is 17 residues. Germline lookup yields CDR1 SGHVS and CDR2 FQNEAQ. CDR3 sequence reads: CASSPWGGSRSQETQYF.

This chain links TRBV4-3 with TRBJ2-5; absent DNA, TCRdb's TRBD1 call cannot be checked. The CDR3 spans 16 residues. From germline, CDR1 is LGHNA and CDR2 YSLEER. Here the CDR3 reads CASSQGSGTGRETQYF.

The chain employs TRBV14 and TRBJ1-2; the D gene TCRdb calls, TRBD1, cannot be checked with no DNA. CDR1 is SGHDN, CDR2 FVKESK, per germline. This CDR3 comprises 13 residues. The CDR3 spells CASSRGLNYDYTF. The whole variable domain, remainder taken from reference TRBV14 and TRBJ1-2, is EAGVTQFPSHSVIEKGQTVTLRCDPISGHDNLYWYRRVMGKEIKFLLHFVKESKQDESGMPNNRFLAERTGGTYSTLKVQPAELEDSGVYFCASSRGLNYDYTFGSGTRLTVV.

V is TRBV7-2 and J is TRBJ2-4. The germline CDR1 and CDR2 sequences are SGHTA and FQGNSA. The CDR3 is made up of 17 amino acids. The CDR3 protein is CASSFFFGLNTKNIQYF. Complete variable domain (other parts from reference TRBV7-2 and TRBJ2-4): GAGVSQSPSNKVTEKGKDVELRCDPISGHTALYWYRQSLGQGLEFLIYFQGNSAPDKSGLPSDRFSAERTGGSVSTLTIQRTQQEDSAVYLCASSFFFGLNTKNIQYFGAGTRLSVL.